The T cell receptor beta chain under discussion was sequenced for a study of shared clonotypes between healthy human individuals. The CDR3 contains 13 residues. From germline, CDR1 is SGHRS and CDR2 YFSETQ. The V gene end was trimmed by 0 bases and the J gene end by 8 bases; junction bases not matched to a gene: 2. The authors distributed each subset's genomic DNA evenly over several immunoSEQ plates. In the study's own analysis: With immunoSEQ giving junction-only sequences and no quality scores, filtering differed. Libraries were prepared by immunoSEQ multiplex PCR; TCRdb keeps only in-frame clonotypes and omits some of them. D and trimming were read from the DNA, whereas the V and J calls and clone size are those reported in that table. The sample lists about 770,000 clones; just under 75% were seen once.

The clonotype originates from a woman in her 30s in good health. Sequencing was carried out using memory CD4+ T cells sorted from blood. Stated subset: CD45RA-negative fraction. The V gene is TRBV5-1, the J gene TRBJ2-1, with 7 bases fitting TRBD2. The CDR3 sequence: CASSLGEGDEQFF. CDR3 DNA sequence: TGCGCCAGCAGCTTGGGGGAGGGAGATGAGCAGTTCTTC.